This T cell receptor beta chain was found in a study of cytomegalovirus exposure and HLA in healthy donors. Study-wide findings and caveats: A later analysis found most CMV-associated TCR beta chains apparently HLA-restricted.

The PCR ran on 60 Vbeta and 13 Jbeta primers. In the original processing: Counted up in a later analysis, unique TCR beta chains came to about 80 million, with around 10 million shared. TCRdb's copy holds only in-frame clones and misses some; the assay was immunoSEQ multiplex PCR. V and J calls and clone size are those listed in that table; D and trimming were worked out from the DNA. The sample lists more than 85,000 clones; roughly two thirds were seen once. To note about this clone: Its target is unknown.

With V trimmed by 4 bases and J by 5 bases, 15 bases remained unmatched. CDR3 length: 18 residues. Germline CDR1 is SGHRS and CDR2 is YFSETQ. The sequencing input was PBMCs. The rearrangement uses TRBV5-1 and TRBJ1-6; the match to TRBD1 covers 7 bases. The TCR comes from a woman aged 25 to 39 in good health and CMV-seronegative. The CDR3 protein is CASSPMSRTGAHNSPLHF. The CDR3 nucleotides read TGCGCCAGCAGCCCGATGTCGAGAACAGGGGCCCATAATTCACCCCTCCACTTT.